The T cell receptor beta chain described here comes from a study of T cells in Graves' hyperthyroidism and ophthalmopathy. Trimming removed 2 bases from V and 8 bases from J; junction bases left unmatched: 6. The CDR3 totals 14 residues. Germline V CDR1 and CDR2: WSHSY, SAAADI. RNA transcripts served as the template for amplifying TCR beta CDR3 regions. The HTBI primer set drove a first-round RT-PCR of the TCR CDR3. TCRdb independently ran MiXCR on the multiplex PCR reads; one entry per CDR3 protein. This table has a few hundred thousand distinct CDR3 sequences, 20% to 25% appearing once. Uncontrolled infection, other autoimmune disease, pregnancy or lactation led to exclusion.

This chain joins TRBV10-2 and TRBJ1-2; TRBD1 matches 9 bases. The TCR originated in a man aged 45 to 65 with Graves' hyperthyroidism. The sample comprised blood. Here the CDR3 DNA reads TGCGCCAGCAGTGAGGGGACAGGGATTGGCGGCTACACCTTC. Its translation is CASSEGTGIGGYTF.